The TCR beta chain under discussion was sequenced for a study of siplizumab effects on memory and regulatory T cells. This clone appeared once. Germline CDR1 reads GTSNPN; CDR2 reads SVGIG (reference sequence). With 5 bases removed from V and 6 bases from J, the gap between germline ends came to 14 bases. This CDR3 is 13 amino acids long. Assay: immunoSEQ multiplex PCR; the TCRdb copy retains only in-frame clones and omits some. The repertoire holds under 130,000 clones, with about 93% as singletons. This rearrangement joins TRBV30 to TRBJ1-3; maybe TRBD1 (5 bases). Sequenced: CD4+ T cells sorted from blood. The receptor's source is a human donor in good health. The CDR3 protein is CAWEESGVNTIYF. The CDR3 DNA follows: TGTGCCTGGGAGGAGTCGGGGGTAAACACCATATATTTT.